Shown below are 4 T cell receptor beta chains from a single sample sequenced in a study of early T cells in non-severe SARS-CoV-2 infection. MiXCR, run by TCRdb on the 5' RACE reads, gives a single entry per CDR3 protein. The data contain 100,000 to 130,000 distinct CDR3 sequences, roughly 10% of them seen just once; the ten biggest clones take up approximately 6.9%. The sequenced sample consisted of whole blood. These receptors were taken from an adult who was a healthcare worker with PCR-confirmed SARS-CoV-2 infection or an uninfected control (not recorded which).

Many counts were recorded for this clonotype. This chain joins TRBV5-4 and TRBJ2-7; TRBD2 aligns across 7 bases. Germline V lookup: CDR1 SGHNT, CDR2 YYREEE (reference sequence). V trimming: 4 bases; J trimming: 2 bases; junction bases outside the gene matches: 9. This CDR3 is built from 15 residues. The CDR3 loop reads CASSQGAGDPYEQYF. CDR3 bases: TGTGCCAGCAGCCAAGGGGCGGGAGACCCCTACGAGCAGTACTTC.

This clonotype was found a few times. The chain has TRBV4-1 and TRBJ2-1; maybe TRBD1 (5 bases). The V and J ends lost 0 bases and 6 bases respectively, with 12 bases between them. Germline assignment: CDR1 MGHRA and CDR2 YSYEKL. This CDR3 comprises 15 residues. CDR3: CASSQEDNLLNEQFF. The CDR3 nucleotides are TGCGCCAGCAGCCAAGAGGACAACTTACTCAATGAGCAGTTCTTC.

The chain recombines TRBV11-2 with TRBJ2-2; D is unresolved. Trimming pared 7 bases from V and 8 bases from J, leaving 23 bases between. The CDR3 spans 16 residues. Looked up from germline, CDR1 is SGHAT and CDR2 is FQNNGV. CDR3 coding DNA: TGTGCCAGCACCTTTAGGCCCCACAGCCGAATAGGGGAGCTGTTTTTT. It encodes CASTFRPHSRIGELFF.

This clonotype appeared a few times. The V gene is TRBV11-2, the J gene TRBJ1-1, with D perhaps matching TRBD1 (5 bases). This CDR3 spans 15 amino acids. Looked up from germline, CDR1 is SGHAT and CDR2 is FQNNGV. Trimming removed 5 bases at V and 5 bases at J, with 18 bases between. The CDR3 DNA reads as TGTGCCAGCAGCCCCCGGAGGCAGGGAGGAACTGAAGCTTTCTTT. Its protein is CASSPRRQGGTEAFF.